The 9 T cell receptor beta chains reported below all come from one sample, sequenced in a study of CD8 T cells in ankylosing spondylitis. From the 5' RACE reads, TCRdb called clonotypes with MiXCR, one entry per CDR3 protein. The sample lists 250,000 to 300,000 distinct CDR3 sequences; 20% were seen once. Sequencing input: blood, either unsorted or a sorted T cell fraction (not recorded which). The source is a male donor with ankylosing spondylitis or in good health (not recorded which).

The chain joins TRBV15 to TRBJ2-1, with D uncertain. Germline V CDR1 and CDR2: LNHNV, YYDKDF (reference sequence). Between the trimmed V and J ends, which lost 9 bases and 0 bases, there was a span of 12 bases. The CDR3 covers 14 residues. For the CDR3, the DNA is TGTGCCACTCGCTCGACCTCCTCCTACAATGAGCAGTTCTTC. This gives the protein CATRSTSSYNEQFF.

On this clonotype: Its ends do not fully match the called genes, so a read error is possible. V usage is TRBV5-6 and J usage is TRBJ2-3, with D possibly being TRBD1 or TRBD2 (5 bases each). The CDR3 has 16 residues. Germline V gene sequence: CDR1 SGHDT, CDR2 YYEEEE. CDR3 in amino acids: CASSLWGSSRTDTHYF. The CDR3 DNA sequence: TGTGCCAGCAGCTTATGGGGGTCTTCCCGCACAGATACGCACTATTTT.

This chain joins TRBV24-1 and TRBJ2-2; perhaps TRBD2 as D (6 bases). The CDR3 has 16 amino acids. V lost 3 bases, J lost 3 bases, and 13 bases lay in between. CDR1 is KGHDR, CDR2 SFDVKD, per germline. The DNA for the CDR3 is TGTGCCACCAGTGATACGTCGGGGGAGTACACCGGGGAGCTGTTTTTT. Translation gives CATSDTSGEYTGELFF.

The chain couples TRBV14 to TRBJ2-3, with 7 bases fitting TRBD2. V was clipped by 5 bases and J by 2 bases; unmatched bases: 7. CDR3 size: 15 residues. Looked up from germline, CDR1 is SGHDN and CDR2 is FVKESK. The DNA of the CDR3 is TGTGCCAGCAGCAAGAGCGGGGACCTCACAGATACGCAGTATTTT. Its protein product is CASSKSGDLTDTQYF.

This clonotype has just a few counts. This chain joins TRBV27 and TRBJ2-1; 7 nucleotides match TRBD1. The CDR3 spans 15 residues. With V trimmed by 2 bases and J by 5 bases, 6 bases remained unmatched. Germline V gene lookup returns CDR1 MNHEY and CDR2 SMNVEV (reference sequence). The CDR3 region has the DNA TGTGCCAGCAGTTTAACCGGGACAGTGGACAATGAGCAGTTCTTC. Residues: CASSLTGTVDNEQFF.

This clonotype was seen more than once but under ten times. The chain employs TRBV27 and TRBJ2-7; no reliable D call. This CDR3 contains 13 residues. Germline V gives CDR1 MNHEY, CDR2 SMNVEV (reference sequence). The V end lost 6 bases, the J end lost 2 bases, and 11 bases lay between the germline ends. CDR3 coding DNA: TGTGCCAGCAGGAAGGGCCTCACCTACGAGCAGTACGTC. It specifies CASRKGLTYEQYV.

In the case of this clonotype: One end of the junction fails to match germline, which may point to a read error. The chain couples TRBV11-2 to TRBJ2-1, with 9 bases that match TRBD2. The CDR3 runs to 14 residues. CDR1 and CDR2 from the germline V gene are SGHAT and FQNNGV. CDR3 DNA: TGTGCCAGCAACTTAGGCGGGAGGGCCAGTGAGCAGTTCTTC. Its translation is CASNLGGRASEQFF. Full variable domain (outside the CDR3, taken from reference TRBV11-2 and TRBJ2-1): EAGVAQSPRYKIIEKRQSVAFWCNPISGHATLYWYQQILGQGPKLLIQFQNNGVVDDSQLPKDRFSAERLKGVDSTLKIQPAKLEDSAVYLCASNLGGRASEQFFGPGTRLTVL.

On this clonotype: At one end the junction does not follow the germline gene, possibly because of a read error. V and J are TRBV5-1 and TRBJ2-6; perhaps TRBD1 as D (5 bases). The CDR3 contains 15 residues. Germline loops: CDR1 SGHRS, CDR2 YFSETQ. The CDR3 loop reads CTSSFTGAGANVLTF. CDR3 DNA sequence: TGCACCAGCAGCTTTACAGGAGCTGGGGCCAACGTCCTGACTTTC.

In regard to this clonotype: At one of its ends the junction is not consistent with the germline gene, which may arise from a read error. The chain's CDR3 is CASSSGPSGNNQPQRF. CDR3 DNA sequence: TGTGCCAGCAGCTCTGGACCGTCCGGTAACAATCAGCCCCAGCGTTTT. This sequence joins TRBV5-4 and TRBJ1-5; D gene uncertain. This CDR3 spans 16 amino acids. CDR1 SGHNT and CDR2 YYREEE come from the germline V gene (reference sequence).